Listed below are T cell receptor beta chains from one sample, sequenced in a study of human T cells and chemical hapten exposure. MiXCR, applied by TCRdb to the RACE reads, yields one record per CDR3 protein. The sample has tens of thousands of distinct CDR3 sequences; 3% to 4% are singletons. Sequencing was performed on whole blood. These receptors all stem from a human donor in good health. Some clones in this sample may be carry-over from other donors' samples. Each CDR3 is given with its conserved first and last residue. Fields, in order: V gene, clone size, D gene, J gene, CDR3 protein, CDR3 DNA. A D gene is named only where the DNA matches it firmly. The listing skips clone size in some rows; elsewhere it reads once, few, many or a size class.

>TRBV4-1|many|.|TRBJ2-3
CASSLPRDTQYF
TGCGCCAGCAGCCTCCCTAGGGATACGCAGTATTTT
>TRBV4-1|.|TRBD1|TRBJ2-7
CASSQVGTESYEQYF
TGCGCCAGCAGCCAAGTTGGGACAGAATCCTACGAGCAGTACTTC
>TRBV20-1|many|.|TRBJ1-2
CSARDVGLPGYTF
TGCAGTGCTAGAGATGTGGGACTACCTGGCTACACCTTC
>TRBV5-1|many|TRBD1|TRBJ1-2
CASSFLPGTAYGYTF
TGCGCCAGCAGCTTCCTTCCCGGGACAGCGTATGGCTACACCTTC
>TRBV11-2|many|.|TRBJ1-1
CASSPLDTEAFF
TGTGCCAGCAGCCCTTTGGACACTGAAGCTTTCTTT
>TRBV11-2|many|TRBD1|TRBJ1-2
CADRTGSGYTF
TGTGCCGATAGGACAGGGAGCGGCTACACCTTC
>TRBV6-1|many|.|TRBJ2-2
CASSDRDPEEELFF
TGTGCCAGCAGTGATAGGGACCCGGAGGAGGAGCTGTTTTTT
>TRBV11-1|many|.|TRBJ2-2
CASSLVRGSTGELFF
TGTGCCAGCAGCTTAGTGCGGGGAAGCACCGGGGAGCTGTTTTTT
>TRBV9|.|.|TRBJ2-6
CASSAQSSGANVLTF
TGTGCCAGCAGCGCACAGAGCTCTGGGGCCAACGTCCTGACTTTC
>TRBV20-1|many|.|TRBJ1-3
CSARALLGSGNTIYF
TGCAGTGCTAGAGCCCTTTTGGGCTCTGGAAACACCATATATTTT
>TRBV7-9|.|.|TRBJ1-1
CASSTTGNTVAFF
TGTGCCAGCAGCACTACAGGGAACACTGTAGCTTTCTTT
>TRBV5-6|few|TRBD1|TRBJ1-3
CASSFPGTGVGNTIYF
TGTGCCAGCAGCTTCCCCGGGACAGGGGTCGGAAACACCATATATTTT
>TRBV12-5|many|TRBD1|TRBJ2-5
CASGSGTAQETQYF
TGTGCTAGTGGTTCCGGGACAGCACAAGAGACCCAGTACTTC
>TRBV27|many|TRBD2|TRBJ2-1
CASSDGTSGTLEQFF
TGTGCCAGCAGTGACGGGACTAGCGGGACCCTTGAGCAGTTCTTC
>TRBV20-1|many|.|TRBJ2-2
CSARFLTGELFF
TGCAGTGCTAGATTTCTCACCGGGGAGCTGTTTTTT
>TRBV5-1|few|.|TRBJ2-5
CASSLTRETQYF
TGCGCCAGCAGCTTGACCAGAGAGACCCAGTACTTC
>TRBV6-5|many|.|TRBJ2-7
CASRSWVEEGEQYF
TGTGCCAGTAGAAGCTGGGTGGAAGAGGGCGAGCAGTACTTC
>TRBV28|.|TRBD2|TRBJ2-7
CASSPPTSGPYEQYF
TGTGCCAGCAGTCCACCGACTAGCGGTCCCTACGAGCAGTACTTC
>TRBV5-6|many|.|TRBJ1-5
CASSLAWGNQPQHF
TGTGCCAGCAGCTTGGCCTGGGGGAATCAGCCCCAGCATTTT
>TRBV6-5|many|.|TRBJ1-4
CASRRGGNEKLFF
TGTGCCAGCCGTCGGGGGGGGAATGAAAAACTGTTTTTT
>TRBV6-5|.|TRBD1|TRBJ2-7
CASNPRDSYEQYF
TGTGCCAGCAATCCCCGGGACAGCTACGAGCAGTACTTC
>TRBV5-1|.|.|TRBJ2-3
CASSAGQIPDTQYF
TGCGCCAGCAGCGCCGGACAGATTCCAGATACGCAGTATTTT
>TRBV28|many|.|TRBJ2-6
CASSHDSGANVLTF
TGTGCCAGCAGCCACGACTCTGGGGCCAACGTCCTGACTTTC
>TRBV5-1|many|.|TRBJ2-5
CASSLVVRETQYF
TGCGCCAGCAGCTTGGTCGTTAGGGAGACCCAGTACTTC
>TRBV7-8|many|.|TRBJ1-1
CASSLAGQNTEAFF
TGTGCCAGCAGCTTAGCTGGACAGAACACTGAAGCTTTCTTT
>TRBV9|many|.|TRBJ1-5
CASSVDLSNQPQHF
TGTGCCAGCAGCGTAGACCTTAGCAATCAGCCCCAGCATTTT
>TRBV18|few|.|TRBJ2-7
CASSPPGTYEQYF
TGTGCCAGCTCACCCCCGGGTACCTACGAGCAGTACTTC
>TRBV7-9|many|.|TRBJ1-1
CASSLAWGGTEAFF
TGTGCCAGCAGCTTAGCGTGGGGGGGCACTGAAGCTTTCTTT
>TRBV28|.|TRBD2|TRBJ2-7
CASSHTSASSYEQYF
TGTGCCAGCAGTCATACTAGCGCCTCCTCCTACGAGCAGTACTTC
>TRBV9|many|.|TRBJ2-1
CASSAGREQFF
TGTGCCAGCAGCGCGGGTCGCGAGCAGTTCTTC
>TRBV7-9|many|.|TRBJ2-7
CASSSAGEQYF
TGTGCCAGCAGCTCCGCGGGGGAGCAGTACTTC
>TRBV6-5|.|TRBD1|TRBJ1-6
CASSTDRVDSPLHF
TGTGCCAGCAGTACCGACAGGGTCGATTCACCCCTCCACTTT
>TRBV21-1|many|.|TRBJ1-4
CASSKVRTVNEKLFF
TGTGCCAGCAGCAAAGTTCGGACAGTAAATGAAAAACTGTTTTTT
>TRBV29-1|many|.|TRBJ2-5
CSVEGSGLHQYF
TGCAGCGTTGAAGGGTCGGGACTCCATCAGTACTTC
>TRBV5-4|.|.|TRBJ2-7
CASSLALSYEQYF
TGTGCCAGCAGCTTGGCGTTATCCTACGAGCAGTACTTC
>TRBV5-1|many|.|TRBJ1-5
CASSLGGFQPQHF
TGCGCCAGCAGCTTGGGAGGATTTCAGCCCCAGCATTTT
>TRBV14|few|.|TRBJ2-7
CASSQAPSVRDGGYEQYF
TGTGCCAGCAGCCAAGCCCCTTCTGTGAGGGATGGTGGGTACGAGCAGTACTTC
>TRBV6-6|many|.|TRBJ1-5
CASSSSQVSGLSQHF
TGTGCCAGCAGTTCATCTCAGGTATCAGGGTTGTCCCAGCATTTT
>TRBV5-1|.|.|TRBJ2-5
CASSFYRVSEETQYF
TGCGCCAGCAGCTTCTACAGGGTATCTGAAGAGACCCAGTACTTC
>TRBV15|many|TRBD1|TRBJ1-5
CATSRVRRQGFSSNQPQHF
TGTGCCACCAGCAGAGTCAGGAGACAGGGTTTCTCTAGCAATCAGCCCCAGCATTTT
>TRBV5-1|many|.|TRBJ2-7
CASSFEGPSYEQYF
TGCGCCAGCAGCTTCGAGGGCCCCTCCTACGAGCAGTACTTC
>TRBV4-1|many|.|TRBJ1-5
CASSLTGFRDQPQHF
TGCGCCAGCAGCCTTACGGGCTTCAGGGATCAGCCCCAGCATTTT
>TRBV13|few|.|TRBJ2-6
CASSLGISGANVLTF
TGTGCCAGCAGCTTAGGAATTTCTGGGGCCAACGTCCTGACTTTC
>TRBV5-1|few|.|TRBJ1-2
CASSFPTNYGYTF
TGCGCCAGCAGCTTCCCAACTAACTATGGCTACACCTTC
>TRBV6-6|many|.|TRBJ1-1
CASSYRSNTEAFF
TGTGCCAGCAGTTACAGGAGTAACACTGAAGCTTTCTTT
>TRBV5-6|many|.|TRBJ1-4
CASSHVGSTNEKLFF
TGTGCCAGCAGCCACGTCGGGTCAACTAATGAAAAACTGTTTTTT
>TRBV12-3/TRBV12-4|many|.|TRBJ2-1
CASSLGNAYNEQFF
TGTGCCAGCAGTTTAGGCAACGCGTACAATGAGCAGTTCTTC
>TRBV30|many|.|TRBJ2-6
CAWSVRGHLTSGANVLTF
TGTGCCTGGAGTGTACGGGGACACCTGACCTCTGGGGCCAACGTCCTGACTTTC
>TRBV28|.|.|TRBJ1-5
CASSLPQGPQHF
TGTGCCAGCAGTCTCCCCCAGGGGCCCCAGCATTTT
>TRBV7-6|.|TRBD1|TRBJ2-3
CASSYGQGDTDTQYF
TGTGCCAGCAGCTACGGACAGGGCGACACAGATACGCAGTATTTT
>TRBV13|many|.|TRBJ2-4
CASSLGQKNIQYF
TGTGCCAGCAGCCTCGGACAGAAAAACATTCAGTACTTC
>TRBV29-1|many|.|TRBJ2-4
CSVGASAAKNIQYF
TGCAGCGTTGGGGCCTCAGCAGCCAAAAACATTCAGTACTTC
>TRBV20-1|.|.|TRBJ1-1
CRRGGRFTEAFF
TGCAGAAGGGGGGGTCGGTTCACTGAAGCTTTCTTT
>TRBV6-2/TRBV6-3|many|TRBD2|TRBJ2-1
CASSYTGLAGVGQFF
TGTGCCAGCAGTTATACTGGACTAGCGGGAGTTGGGCAGTTCTTC